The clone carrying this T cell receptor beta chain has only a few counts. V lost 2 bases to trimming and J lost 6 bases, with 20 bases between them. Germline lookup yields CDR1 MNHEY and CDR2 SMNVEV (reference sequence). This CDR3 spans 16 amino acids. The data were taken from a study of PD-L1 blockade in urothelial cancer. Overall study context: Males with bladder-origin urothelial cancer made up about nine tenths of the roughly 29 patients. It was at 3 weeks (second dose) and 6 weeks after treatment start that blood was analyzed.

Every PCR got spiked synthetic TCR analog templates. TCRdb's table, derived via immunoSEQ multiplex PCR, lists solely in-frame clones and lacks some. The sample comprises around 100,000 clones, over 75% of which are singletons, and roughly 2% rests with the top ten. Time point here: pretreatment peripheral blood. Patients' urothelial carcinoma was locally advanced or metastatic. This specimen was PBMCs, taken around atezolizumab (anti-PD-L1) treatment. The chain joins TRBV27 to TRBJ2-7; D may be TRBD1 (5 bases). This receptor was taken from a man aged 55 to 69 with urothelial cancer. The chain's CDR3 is CASSLSPIKGFAEQYF. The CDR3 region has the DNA TGTGCCAGCAGTTTAAGCCCCATTAAGGGGTTCGCCGAGCAGTACTTC.